Listed below are T cell receptor beta chains from one sample, sequenced in a study of cytomegalovirus exposure and HLA in healthy donors. Measured with immunoSEQ multiplex PCR; TCRdb has only the in-frame clones, and not every one. The sample consists of approximately 150,000 clones, approximately 72% of them appearing once. Sequenced material: PBMCs. The receptors shown here come from a human donor in good health. CDR3s include the opening cysteine and the closing phenylalanine or tryptophan. Fields, in order: CDR3 DNA, CDR3 protein, V gene, D gene, clone size, J gene. The D gene is left open where the match is weak. Size tells how often a clone was seen (once, few, many) or the class of an expanded clone, and some rows leave it out.

TGTGCCAGCAGCACCCAGGGGAGCGCTGAAGCTTTCTTT CASSTQGSAEAFF TRBV27 - - TRBJ1-1
TGTGCCAGCAGTGAACGCCGGACAGGGTCTTTGGGCACTGAAGCTTTCTTT CASSERRTGSLGTEAFF TRBV6-1 TRBD1 few TRBJ1-1
TGTGCCAGCAGCTCCCCTTGGAGCGGAATTGGGTACGAGCAGTACTTC CASSSPWSGIGYEQYF TRBV7-8 - - TRBJ2-7
TGTGCCAGCAGCTTAGCTGGACTAGCTCCATATGAGCAGTTCTTC CASSLAGLAPYEQFF TRBV7-6 TRBD2 - TRBJ2-1
TGTGCCAGCAGCTTTACGGGGGACAATGAGCAGTTCTTC CASSFTGDNEQFF TRBV7-6 - - TRBJ2-1
TGCGCCAGCAGCCAAGACCCCATAGGGGGTTACACCGGGGAGCTGTTTTTT CASSQDPIGGYTGELFF TRBV4-3 - few TRBJ2-2
TGTGCCAGCAGTGAACTGATGAACACTGAAGCTTTCTTT CASSELMNTEAFF TRBV6-4 - few TRBJ1-1
TGTGCCAGCAGTGATACCGGGACTTTCAGCGCGAACACCGGGGAGCTGTTTTTT CASSDTGTFSANTGELFF TRBV2 - few TRBJ2-2
TGTGCCACCAGCACCGGGTGGTCCCGGGCTTTCTTT CATSTGWSRAFF TRBV15 - - TRBJ1-1
TGCGCCAGCAGCTTGGCCGCGGCTAATCAAGAGACCCAGTACTTC CASSLAAANQETQYF TRBV5-1 - - TRBJ2-5
TGTGCCAGCAGCGCACAGGGAGCTAACTATGGCTACACCTTC CASSAQGANYGYTF TRBV7-9 - - TRBJ1-2
TGTGCCAGCAGCCTGGGACAGGCGGGAAACACCATATATTTT CASSLGQAGNTIYF TRBV7-8 TRBD1 - TRBJ1-3
TGCAGCGTCCTCGCCGCACTAGCGGGGGGGGGCCCTGGTAATGAGCAGTTCTTC CSVLAALAGGGPGNEQFF TRBV29-1 TRBD2 once TRBJ2-1
TGTGCCTTGACTAGCGGGGGGGGAAGGGGCGAGCAGTACTTC CALTSGGGRGEQYF TRBV30 TRBD2 - TRBJ2-7
TGTGCCAGCAGCGCGGACAGTCAAGAGACCCAGTACTTC CASSADSQETQYF TRBV5-6 - - TRBJ2-5
TGTGCCACCAGCAGGGACAGGGGAAGGAGTCAGCCCCAGCATTTT CATSRDRGRSQPQHF TRBV15 TRBD1 - TRBJ1-5
TGTGCCAGCATAGACCCACAGGGGGCTCAGGCTTTCTTT CASIDPQGAQAFF TRBV25-1 TRBD1 - TRBJ1-1
TGTGCCAGCAGCCCACAACCCCCTCAGCCCCAGCATTTT CASSPQPPQPQHF TRBV2 - - TRBJ1-5
TGTGCCAGCGGGCATCGGGACAGACGGAACACTGAAGCTTTCTTT CASGHRDRRNTEAFF TRBV6-6 TRBD1 - TRBJ1-1
TGCGCCAGCACCCATGATAATGGCCGCAACACTGAAGCTTTCTTT CASTHDNGRNTEAFF TRBV5-1 - - TRBJ1-1
TGTGCCAGCAGTCTACAGGAGTTGAACACTGAAGCTTTCTTT CASSLQELNTEAFF TRBV2 - - TRBJ1-1
TGTGCCAGCAGGGCAGGGGGAACCAAAAACTATGGCTACACCTTC CASRAGGTKNYGYTF TRBV7-2 TRBD1 - TRBJ1-2
TGTGCCAGCAGCTTAGGACTCGAGTATAGCAATCAGCCCCAGCATTTT CASSLGLEYSNQPQHF TRBV7-2 - once TRBJ1-5
TGTGCCAGCAGCCCCCGACAGGGCACAGATACGCAGTATTTT CASSPRQGTDTQYF TRBV9 - few TRBJ2-3
TGTGCCAGCAGAGACAGGGGGTATAGCAATCAGCCCCAGCATTTT CASRDRGYSNQPQHF TRBV6-1 TRBD1 - TRBJ1-5
TGTGCCAGCAGCTTAACTCCAGGGTATGGGGCCGGGGAGCTGTTTTTT CASSLTPGYGAGELFF TRBV7-3 - - TRBJ2-2
TGTGCCAGCAGCTTGACTCCGCGGGGGCAGCCCCAGCATTTT CASSLTPRGQPQHF TRBV7-3 - - TRBJ1-5
TGTGCCAGCAGCTTAGTACGGGGGGCCGCCTACGAGCAGTACTTC CASSLVRGAAYEQYF TRBV7-2 - - TRBJ2-7
TGTGCCAGTCACAGCCAAAGTCAGCCCCAGCATTTT CASHSQSQPQHF TRBV19 - - TRBJ1-5
TGCGCCAGCAGCTTGGGGGGACAGGTCTACGAGCAGTACTTC CASSLGGQVYEQYF TRBV5-1 TRBD1 - TRBJ2-7
TGTGCCAGTAGTATGACAGGGGCGGAGAACACTGAAGCTTTCTTT CASSMTGAENTEAFF TRBV19 TRBD1 - TRBJ1-1
TGTGCCACCTCTTGGAGGGACTATTCACCCCTCCACTTT CATSWRDYSPLHF TRBV6-5 - few TRBJ1-6
TGTGCCAGCACTCCCCGGACAGTGTACTCCTACGAGCAGTACTTC CASTPRTVYSYEQYF TRBV5-5 - once TRBJ2-7
TGCGCCAGCAGCTGGGTGACGTCCGGGACAGGGGACTCACCCCTCCACTTT CASSWVTSGTGDSPLHF TRBV5-1 TRBD1 - TRBJ1-6
TGTGCCAGCAGCTTATCCGGGGGGAGCTACGAGCAGTACTTC CASSLSGGSYEQYF TRBV11-2 TRBD2 - TRBJ2-7
TGCGCCAGCAGCTTGACAGGGGACCAAGAGACCCAGTACTTC CASSLTGDQETQYF TRBV5-1 TRBD1 - TRBJ2-5
TGTGCCAGCAGCCTCTCGAGCACGACAGGCAGTGAAGCTTTCTTT CASSLSSTTGSEAFF TRBV7-2 - few TRBJ1-1
TGCGCCAGCAGGGTCGGGACAGGCGGGAACACCGGGGAGCTGTTTTTT CASRVGTGGNTGELFF TRBV5-1 TRBD1 - TRBJ2-2
TGTGCCAGCAGCTTGGGGACAAGTTCCTACGAGCAGTACTTC CASSLGTSSYEQYF TRBV5-6 - - TRBJ2-7
TGTGCCAGCAGTGGGACAGGGGGATACGAGCAGTACTTC CASSGTGGYEQYF TRBV25-1 TRBD1 - TRBJ2-7
TGTGCCAGCTCACAATGGGACAGGGGAGACTCTGGAAACACCATATATTTT CASSQWDRGDSGNTIYF TRBV18 TRBD1 - TRBJ1-3
TGTGCCGGCGAAACCCGGAGGGGCGGGAGCTCCTATAATTCACCCCTCCACTTT CAGETRRGGSSYNSPLHF TRBV7-6 - - TRBJ1-6
TGTGCCTTTCCGGGACAGGGGGGTATAACTGAAGCTTTCTTT CAFPGQGGITEAFF TRBV30 TRBD1 - TRBJ1-1
TGTGCCAGTAGTACGCAACATCGCACCGATACCTCTGGGGCCAACGTCCTGACTTTC CASSTQHRTDTSGANVLTF TRBV19 - - TRBJ2-6
TGTGCCAGCAGCTTACTGGAGGGAGATACGCAGTATTTT CASSLLEGDTQYF TRBV11-3 - - TRBJ2-3
TGTGCCAGCAGCGCTGGGCCACAGGGGGCTTTTGGAAACACCATATATTTT CASSAGPQGAFGNTIYF TRBV7-6 TRBD1 - TRBJ1-3